This T cell receptor (beta chain) comes out of a study of blood T cell repertoires in COVID-19. In the study overall: The United States, Italy and Spain were the sources of the acute and convalescent COVID-19 samples. T cells, B-cell-depleted T cells, or PBMCs provided the cDNA or gDNA that served as material.

Authors' processing steps: Amplification of reference gene primers was used by the study to estimate nucleated cell counts. Repertoires were generated with immunoSEQ multiplex PCR, while TCRdb's copy carries only in-frame clones and drops some. V and J calls and clone size follow that table, whereas D and trimming were derived from the DNA. This table holds under 60,000 clones, 75% to 90% found once. Sequenced sample: peripheral blood. This TCR was recovered from a human donor with acute or convalescent COVID-19. The donor label of this sample is uncertain.

CDR3 coding DNA: TGTGCCAGCAGCTTATTTCCGGGAGGGCAAGGTACGCAGTATTTT. Protein: CASSLFPGGQGTQYF. The rearrangement joins TRBV7-3 to TRBJ2-3, with TRBD2 matching 8 bases. The CDR3 is 15 residues long. V lost 2 bases and J lost 8; bases outside the gene matches: 9. Per the germline V gene, CDR1 is SGHTA and CDR2 is FQGTGA.